This T cell receptor (beta chain) appears in the sequencing data of a study of glioma-infiltrating T cells after dendritic cell vaccination. Study summary: Autologous tumor lysate-pulsed dendritic cell vaccination was given between about 2002 and 2013.

This clone came up many times. Time point indicated: after dendritic cell vaccination, including at tumor progression/relapse. V gave up 0 bases and J gave up 0 bases, with 7 bases separating them. Germline CDR1 reads SGHNT; CDR2 reads YYREEE (reference sequence). The CDR3 is made up of 14 amino acids. Primers: 60 V beta forward and 13 J beta reverse. Libraries were prepared by immunoSEQ multiplex PCR; TCRdb keeps only in-frame clonotypes and omits some of them. The sample contains over 90,000 clones, 65% to 85% of which appear only once. The genes are TRBV5-4 and TRBJ2-7; D call uncertain. This sequence originates from a human donor with glioblastoma. The sample here was blood, taken after dendritic cell vaccination. The CDR3: CASSLGQSSYEQYF. The CDR3 DNA reads as TGTGCCAGCAGCTTGGGACAAAGCTCCTACGAGCAGTACTTC.